The 20 T cell receptor beta chains below come from one sample, sequenced in a study of blood T cell repertoires in COVID-19. The data were produced by immunoSEQ multiplex PCR, yet TCRdb's version contains in-frame clones alone and is incomplete. The top ten hold about 2.5% of the sample, which has about 170,000 clones, almost 85% seen once. Sequenced: peripheral blood. The receptors shown here come from a woman aged 80 or older with COVID-19, enrolled during active disease.

This chain uses TRBV5-1 with TRBJ2-1, with 11 bases matching TRBD2. The CDR3 is 15 amino acids. Germline-derived CDR1 and CDR2 are SGHRS and YFSETQ. V lost 4 bases, J lost 3 bases, and 3 bases stayed unmatched. The CDR3 sequence is CASSRLAGYYNEQFF. CDR3 nucleotides: TGCGCCAGCAGCCGACTAGCGGGATACTACAATGAGCAGTTCTTC.

The V gene is TRBV12-3 or TRBV12-4, the J gene TRBJ2-7; D remains unclear. The V end was cut by 2 bases, the J end by 6 bases, with 11 bases between. The CDR3 sequence is 13 residues long. The CDR3 DNA sequence: TGTGCCAGCAGTTTAAGATCGGGTGGCGAGCAGTACTTC. It yields the protein CASSLRSGGEQYF.

This rearrangement joins TRBV5-6 to TRBJ1-2, with D tentatively TRBD1 (5 bases). The CDR3 contains 12 residues. Trimming pared 2 bases from V and 7 bases from J, leaving 9 bases between. The germline V gene encodes CDR1 SGHDT and CDR2 YYEEEE. The CDR3 region is CASSLQATGYTF. CDR3 bases: TGTGCCAGCAGCTTACAGGCTACTGGCTACACCTTC.

The chain combines TRBV7-3 with TRBJ2-1; D is perhaps TRBD2 (6 bases). V was shortened by 5 bases and J by 8 bases, with 22 bases between the two germline ends. Germline loops: CDR1 SGHTA, CDR2 FQGTGA. This CDR3 region has 16 residues. This CDR3 is CASSPATAGPYDEQFF. In DNA form, the CDR3 reads TGTGCCAGCAGCCCCGCCACCGCGGGGCCGTACGATGAGCAGTTCTTC.

The chain is built from TRBV27 and TRBJ2-6, with D hard to call. The CDR3 has 13 residues. V lost 5 bases and J lost 3, with 5 bases in between. CDR1 and CDR2 (germline): MNHEY, SMNVEV (reference sequence). CDR3 nucleotide sequence: TGTGCCAGCAGTCCTAATGGGGCCAACGTCCTGACTTTC. This sequence encodes CASSPNGANVLTF.

This clone was recorded once. V is TRBV7-3 and J is TRBJ2-1; weak D call: TRBD2 (5 bases). The length of the CDR3 is 15 residues. Germline lookup yields CDR1 SGHTA and CDR2 FQGTGA. V shed 6 bases and J shed 4 bases, with 16 bases lying between them. The CDR3 DNA sequence: TGTGCCAGCAGTTTTGGGAGCGGACCGTACAATGAGCAGTTCTTC. Its translation is CASSFGSGPYNEQFF.

This clone was detected only once. V is TRBV11-3 and J is TRBJ2-3, with a tentative D call TRBD1 (5 bases). CDR1 is SGHNT and CDR2 is YENEEA in the germline V gene. The V end lost 5 bases, the J end lost 2 bases, and 11 bases lay between the germline ends. There are 14 residues in the CDR3. CDR3 amino acids: CASSQTDNTDTQYF. The CDR3 DNA reads as TGTGCCAGCAGCCAAACGGACAACACAGATACGCAGTATTTT.

The chain joins TRBV2 to TRBJ1-1; a possible D gene is TRBD1 (5 bases). This CDR3 is 14 amino acids long. V dropped 7 bases and J dropped 4 bases, with 16 bases sitting between them. Germline assignment: CDR1 SNHLY and CDR2 FYNNEI. In DNA, the CDR3 is TGTGCCAGCACCCAGAAACGGGGGATCACTGAAGCTTTCTTT. Protein product: CASTQKRGITEAFF.

The V and J genes are TRBV19 and TRBJ1-2; a possible D gene is TRBD1 (6 bases). Germline V lookup: CDR1 LNHDA, CDR2 SQIVND (reference sequence). V was pared by 1 base and J by 7 bases, with 10 bases between. The CDR3 is made up of 13 amino acids. CDR3 sequence: CASSIGQDRGYTF. The DNA of the CDR3 is TGTGCCAGTAGTATAGGACAGGACCGTGGCTACACCTTC.

The V gene is TRBV11-3, the J gene TRBJ2-5, with D maybe TRBD2 (6 bases). This CDR3 contains 13 residues. Germline V gene sequence: CDR1 SGHNT, CDR2 YENEEA. Trimming shortened V by 5 bases and J by 1 base, and 8 bases separated the two germline ends. The CDR3 DNA follows: TGTGCCAGCAGCCCCGGGGGCCAAGAGACCCAGTACTTC. Its protein is CASSPGGQETQYF. Filled out from reference TRBV11-3 and TRBJ2-5, the complete variable domain reads EAGVVQSPRYKIIEKKQPVAFWCNPISGHNTLYWYLQNLGQGPELLIRYENEEAVDDSQLPKDRFSAERLKGVDSTLKIQPAELGDSAVYLCASSPGGQETQYFGPGTRLLVL.

As for this clone: The identical CDR3 is also encoded by other nucleotide sequences in the sample. The CDR3 protein is CASSLQFQETQYF. The CDR3 DNA reads TGTGCCAGCTCACTCCAATTTCAAGAGACCCAGTACTTC. J is TRBJ2-5 and V is TRBV18; D call uncertain. Trimming shortened V by 4 bases and J by 2 bases, and 8 bases separated the two germline ends. Per the germline V gene, CDR1 is KGHSH and CDR2 is LQKENI. This CDR3 has 13 amino acids. The variable domain in full, completed from reference TRBV18 and TRBJ2-5, reads NAGVMQNPRHLVRRRGQEARLRCSPMKGHSHVYWYRQLPEEGLKFMVYLQKENIIDESGMPKERFSAEFPKEGPSILRIQQVVRGDSAAYFCASSLQFQETQYFGPGTRLLVL.

The count of this clone is one. The gene calls are TRBV5-1 and TRBJ2-3, with D perhaps matching TRBD1 (5 bases). Germline lookup yields CDR1 SGHRS and CDR2 YFSETQ. Trimming cost V 4 bases and J 2 bases, with 11 bases left between them. This CDR3 has 14 amino acids. The chain's CDR3 is CASSPDTATDTQYF. The CDR3 DNA follows: TGCGCCAGCAGCCCGGACACCGCCACAGATACGCAGTATTTT.

J is TRBJ1-2 and V is TRBV28; a weak D match, TRBD1 (6 bases). V dropped 6 bases and J dropped 3 bases, with 11 bases sitting between them. The V gene's germline CDR1 is MDHEN and CDR2 SYDVKM. The CDR3 contains 13 residues. The CDR3 reads CASRQSGDYGYTF. The DNA for the CDR3 is TGTGCCAGCAGACAATCAGGGGACTATGGCTACACCTTC.

This chain links TRBV19 with TRBJ2-7; D perhaps matches TRBD1 (6 bases). V gave up 5 bases and J gave up 4 bases, with 21 bases separating them. The CDR3 length is 16 residues. Germline V gene sequence: CDR1 LNHDA, CDR2 SQIVND (reference sequence). CDR3 residues: CASSRTSTGISYEQYF. In DNA, the CDR3 is TGTGCCAGTAGTCGGACGTCCACAGGGATCTCGTACGAGCAGTACTTC.

The CDR3 spells CSGGTSGSVGEQFF. DNA of the CDR3: TGCAGCGGGGGAACTAGCGGGAGCGTCGGTGAGCAGTTCTTC. The V gene is TRBV29-1, the J gene TRBJ2-1; 11 nucleotides match TRBD2. CDR3 length equals 14 residues. Germline-derived CDR1 and CDR2 are SQVTM and ANQGSEA. V was pared by 7 bases and J by 9 bases, with 11 bases of the junction left unmatched.

Note on this clone: The sample carries other DNA sequences with the same CDR3. This chain uses TRBV5-1 with TRBJ2-5; unclear D gene. CDR1 is SGHRS and CDR2 is YFSETQ in the germline V gene. This CDR3 region has 13 residues. V dropped 4 bases and J dropped 5 bases, with 12 bases sitting between them. The chain's CDR3 is CASSPWARETQYF. CDR3 bases: TGCGCCAGCAGCCCCTGGGCCCGGGAGACCCAGTACTTC. The full variable domain, its missing parts supplied by reference TRBV5-1 and TRBJ2-5, is KAGVTQTPRYLIKTRGQQVTLSCSPISGHRSVSWYQQTPGQGLQFLFEYFSETQRNKGNFPGRFSGRQFSNSRSEMNVSTLELGDSALYLCASSPWARETQYFGPGTRLLVL.

V is TRBV7-6 and J is TRBJ2-3; TRBD2 agrees at 15 bases. With 5 bases clipped from V and 6 bases from J, the junction kept 6 bases outside the gene matches. The CDR3 spans 16 residues. Germline V gene sequence: CDR1 SGHVS, CDR2 FNYEAQ. The CDR3 sequence: CASSRTSGRAWDTQYF. The CDR3 DNA follows: TGTGCCAGCAGCCGGACTAGCGGGAGGGCCTGGGATACGCAGTATTTT.

The chain carries TRBV7-9 and TRBJ1-4, with 8 nucleotides matching TRBD1. The J segment lost 5 bases and the V segment lost 5 bases, leaving 10 bases of the junction unmatched. The CDR3 runs 16 residues. CDR1 and CDR2 from the germline V gene are SEHNR and FQNEAQ (reference sequence). CDR3 sequence reads: CASSTSRQGTNEKLFF. In DNA, the CDR3 is TGTGCCAGCAGCACCAGCAGACAGGGGACGAATGAAAAACTGTTTTTT.

This sequence joins TRBV10-3 and TRBJ2-7; no reliable D call. The CDR3 is made up of 15 amino acids. Per the germline V gene, CDR1 is ENHRY and CDR2 is SYGVKD. Trimming shortened V by 0 bases and J by 7 bases, and 16 bases separated the two germline ends. This chain's CDR3 is CAISESISTQAEQYF. The CDR3, as DNA: TGTGCCATCAGTGAGTCGATTTCGACGCAGGCGGAGCAGTACTTC.

The rearrangement joins TRBV5-4 to TRBJ2-6, with 7 bases fitting TRBD1. J was trimmed by 1 base and V by 0 bases; bases with no gene match: 7. CDR3 length equals 18 residues. Germline assignment: CDR1 SGHNT and CDR2 YYREEE (reference sequence). The DNA for the CDR3 is TGTGCCAGCAGCTTGGCCGTTAACAGGGGATCTGGGGCCAACGTCCTGACTTTC. As protein: CASSLAVNRGSGANVLTF.